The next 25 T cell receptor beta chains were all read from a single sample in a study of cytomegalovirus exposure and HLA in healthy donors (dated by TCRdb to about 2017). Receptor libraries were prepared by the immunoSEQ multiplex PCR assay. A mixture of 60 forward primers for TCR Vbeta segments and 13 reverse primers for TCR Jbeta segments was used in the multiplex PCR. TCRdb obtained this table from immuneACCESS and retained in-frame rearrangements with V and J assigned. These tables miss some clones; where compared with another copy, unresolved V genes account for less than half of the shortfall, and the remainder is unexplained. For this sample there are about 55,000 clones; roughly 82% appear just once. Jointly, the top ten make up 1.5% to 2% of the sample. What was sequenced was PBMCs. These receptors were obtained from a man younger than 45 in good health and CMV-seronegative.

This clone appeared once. Here the CDR3 DNA reads TGTGCCAGTAGTATAAGGTTTGGGGGGAATGAGCAGTTCTTC. It codes for CASSIRFGGNEQFF. V usage is TRBV19 and J usage is TRBJ2-1; tentative D call: TRBD2 (6 bases). V was clipped by 2 bases and J by 7 bases, with 12 bases between them. CDR1 is LNHDA and CDR2 is SQIVND in the germline V gene (reference sequence). The CDR3 runs 14 residues.

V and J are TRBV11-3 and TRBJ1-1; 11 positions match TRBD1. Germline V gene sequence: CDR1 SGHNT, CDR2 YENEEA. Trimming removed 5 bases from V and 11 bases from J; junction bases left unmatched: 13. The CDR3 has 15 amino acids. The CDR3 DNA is TGTGCCAGCAGCCCGATTGGACAGGGGGCTAATCGGGCTTTCTTT. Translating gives CASSPIGQGANRAFF. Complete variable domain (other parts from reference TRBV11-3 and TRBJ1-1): EAGVVQSPRYKIIEKKQPVAFWCNPISGHNTLYWYLQNLGQGPELLIRYENEEAVDDSQLPKDRFSAERLKGVDSTLKIQPAELGDSAVYLCASSPIGQGANRAFFGQGTRLTVV.

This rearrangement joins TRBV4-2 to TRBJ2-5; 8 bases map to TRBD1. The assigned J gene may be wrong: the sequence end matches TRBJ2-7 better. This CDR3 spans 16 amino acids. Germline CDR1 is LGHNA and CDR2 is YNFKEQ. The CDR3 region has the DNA TGTGCCAGCAGCCGGGGGCAGGGGGCAACTGCCTACGAGCAGTACTTC. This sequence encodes CASSRGQGATAYEQYF.

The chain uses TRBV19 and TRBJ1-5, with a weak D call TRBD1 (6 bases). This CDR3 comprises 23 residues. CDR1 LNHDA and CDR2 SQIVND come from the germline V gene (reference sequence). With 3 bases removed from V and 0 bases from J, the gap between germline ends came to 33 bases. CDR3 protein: CASSMRGTFNDGRVIYSNQPQHF. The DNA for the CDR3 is TGTGCCAGTAGTATGAGGGGGACGTTTAATGACGGACGCGTGATCTATAGCAATCAGCCCCAGCATTTT.

CDR3 region: CSGKDTPNGYTF. The DNA of the CDR3 is TGCAGCGGCAAGGACACACCCAATGGCTACACCTTC. The chain has TRBV29-1 and TRBJ1-2; a possible D gene is TRBD1 (5 bases). This CDR3 comprises 12 residues. The ends were cut back, 7 bases at V and 6 bases at J, with 15 bases in the middle. Germline CDR1 is SQVTM and CDR2 is ANQGSEA.

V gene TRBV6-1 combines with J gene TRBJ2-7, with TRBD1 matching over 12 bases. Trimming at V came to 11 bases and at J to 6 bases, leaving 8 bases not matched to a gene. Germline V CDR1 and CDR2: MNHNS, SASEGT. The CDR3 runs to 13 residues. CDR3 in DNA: TGTGCCGCCGGGGACAGGGGGCGCTCCGAGCAGTACTTC. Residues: CAAGDRGRSEQYF.

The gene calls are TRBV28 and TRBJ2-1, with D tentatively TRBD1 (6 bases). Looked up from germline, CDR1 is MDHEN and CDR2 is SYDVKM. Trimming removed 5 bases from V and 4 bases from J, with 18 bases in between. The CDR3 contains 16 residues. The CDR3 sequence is CASSPQSGTPYNEQFF. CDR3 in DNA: TGTGCCAGCAGTCCTCAGTCCGGGACACCTTACAATGAGCAGTTCTTC.

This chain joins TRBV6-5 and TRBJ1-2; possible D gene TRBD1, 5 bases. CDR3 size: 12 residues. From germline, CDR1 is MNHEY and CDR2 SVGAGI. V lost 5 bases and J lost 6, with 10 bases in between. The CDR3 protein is CASSTRQNGYTF. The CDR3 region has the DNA TGTGCCAGCAGTACCCGACAGAATGGCTACACCTTC.

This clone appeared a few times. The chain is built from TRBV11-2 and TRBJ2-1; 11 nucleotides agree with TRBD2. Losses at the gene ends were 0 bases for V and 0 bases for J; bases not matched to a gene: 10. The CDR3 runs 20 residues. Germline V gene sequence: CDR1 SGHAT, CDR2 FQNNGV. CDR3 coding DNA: TGTGCCAGCAGCTTAGATCTAAGGGGGCTAGCGGGAGGCTCCTACAATGAGCAGTTCTTC. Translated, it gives CASSLDLRGLAGGSYNEQFF.

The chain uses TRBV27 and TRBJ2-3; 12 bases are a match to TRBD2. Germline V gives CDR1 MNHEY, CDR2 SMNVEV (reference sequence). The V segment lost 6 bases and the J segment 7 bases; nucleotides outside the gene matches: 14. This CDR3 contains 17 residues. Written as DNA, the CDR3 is TGTGCCAGCAGCCGGGGAGACGGACTAGCGGGGAGATATACGCAGTATTTT. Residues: CASSRGDGLAGRYTQYF.

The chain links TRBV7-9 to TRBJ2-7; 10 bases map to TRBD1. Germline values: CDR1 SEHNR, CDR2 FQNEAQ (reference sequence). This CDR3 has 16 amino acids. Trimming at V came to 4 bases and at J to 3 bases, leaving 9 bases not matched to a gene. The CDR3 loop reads CASSSPKGTGVYEQYF. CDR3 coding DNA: TGTGCCAGCAGCTCCCCCAAAGGGACAGGGGTCTACGAGCAGTACTTC.

CDR3 residues: CASSPLWTGASYGYTF. The CDR3 DNA sequence: TGTGCCAGCAGCCCACTCTGGACAGGGGCAAGCTATGGCTACACCTTC. The chain employs TRBV4-2 and TRBJ1-2; 9 bases are shared with TRBD1. CDR1 and CDR2 from the germline V gene are LGHNA and YNFKEQ. Unmatched junction bases numbered 10, after V lost 4 bases and J lost 4 bases. The CDR3 spans 16 residues.

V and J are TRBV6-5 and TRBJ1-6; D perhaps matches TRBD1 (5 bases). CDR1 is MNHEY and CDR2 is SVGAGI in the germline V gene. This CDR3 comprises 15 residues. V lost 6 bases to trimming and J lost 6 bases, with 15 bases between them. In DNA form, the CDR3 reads TGTGCCAGCAGAGACCCGGGGGGGGGTAATTCACCCCTCCACTTT. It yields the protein CASRDPGGGNSPLHF.

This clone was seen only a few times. CDR3 DNA: TGTGCCTGGAGGGGACAGGCGGGTTCACCCCTCCACTTT. Its translation is CAWRGQAGSPLHF. The chain carries TRBV30 and TRBJ1-6; 8 bases map to TRBD1. Unmatched junction bases numbered 4, after V lost 3 bases and J lost 9 bases. Germline CDR1 reads GTSNPN; CDR2 reads SVGIG (reference sequence). The CDR3 contains 13 residues. Full variable domain (rest looked up from reference TRBV30 and TRBJ1-6): SQTIHQWPATLVQPVGSPLSLECTVEGTSNPNLYWYRQAAGRGLQLLFYSVGIGQISSEVPQNLSASRPQDRQFILSSKKLLLSDSGFYLCAWRGQAGSPLHFGNGTRLTVT.

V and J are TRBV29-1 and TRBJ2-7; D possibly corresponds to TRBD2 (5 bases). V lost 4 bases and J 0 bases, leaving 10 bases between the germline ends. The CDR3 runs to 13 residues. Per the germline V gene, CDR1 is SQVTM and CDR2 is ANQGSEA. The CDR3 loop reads CSVGRGLSYEQYF. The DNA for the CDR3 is TGCAGCGTTGGGCGTGGACTCTCCTACGAGCAGTACTTC.

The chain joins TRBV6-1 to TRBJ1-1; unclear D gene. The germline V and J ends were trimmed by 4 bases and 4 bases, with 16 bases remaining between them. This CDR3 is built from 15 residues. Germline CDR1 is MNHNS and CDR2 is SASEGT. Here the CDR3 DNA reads TGTGCCAGCAGTGGACGGCGGTTTCAGTCCACTGAAGCTTTCTTT. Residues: CASSGRRFQSTEAFF.

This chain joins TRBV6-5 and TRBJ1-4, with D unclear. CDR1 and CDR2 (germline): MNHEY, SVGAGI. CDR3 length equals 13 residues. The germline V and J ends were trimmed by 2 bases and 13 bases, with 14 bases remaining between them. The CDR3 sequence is CASSYDPPGGLFF. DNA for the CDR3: TGTGCCAGCAGTTACGACCCGCCGGGTGGACTGTTTTTT.

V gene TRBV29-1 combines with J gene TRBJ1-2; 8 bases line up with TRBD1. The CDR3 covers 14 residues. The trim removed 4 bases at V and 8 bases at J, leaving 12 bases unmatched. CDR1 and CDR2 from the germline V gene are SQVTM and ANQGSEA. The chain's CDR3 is CSVAGQGRDSGYTF. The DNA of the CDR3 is TGCAGCGTTGCTGGACAGGGCCGGGATTCCGGCTACACCTTC.

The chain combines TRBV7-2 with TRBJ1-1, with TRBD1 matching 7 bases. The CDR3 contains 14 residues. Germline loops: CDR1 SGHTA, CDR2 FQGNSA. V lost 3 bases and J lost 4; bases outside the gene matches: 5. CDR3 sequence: CASSFRGQSTEAFF. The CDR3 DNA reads TGTGCCAGCAGCTTCCGGGGACAGAGCACTGAAGCTTTCTTT.

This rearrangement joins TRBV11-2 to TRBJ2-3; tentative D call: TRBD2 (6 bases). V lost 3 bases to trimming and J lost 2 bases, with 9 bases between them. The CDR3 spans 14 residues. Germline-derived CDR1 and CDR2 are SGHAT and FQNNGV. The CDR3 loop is CASSLEGNTDTQYF. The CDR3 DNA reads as TGTGCCAGCAGCTTGGAGGGAAACACAGATACGCAGTATTTT.

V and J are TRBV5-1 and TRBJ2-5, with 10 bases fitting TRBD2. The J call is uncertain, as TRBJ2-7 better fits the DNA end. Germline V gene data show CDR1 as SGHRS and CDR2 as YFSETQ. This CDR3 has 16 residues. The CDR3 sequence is CASSYYTSGTRYEQYF. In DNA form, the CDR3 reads TGCGCCAGCAGCTACTATACTAGCGGGACCCGCTACGAGCAGTACTTC.

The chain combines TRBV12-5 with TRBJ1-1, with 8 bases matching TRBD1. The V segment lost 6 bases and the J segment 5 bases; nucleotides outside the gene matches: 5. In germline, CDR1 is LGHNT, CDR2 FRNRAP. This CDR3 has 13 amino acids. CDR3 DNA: TGTGCTAGTGGCCGACAGGGGTGGACTGAAGCTTTCTTT. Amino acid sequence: CASGRQGWTEAFF.

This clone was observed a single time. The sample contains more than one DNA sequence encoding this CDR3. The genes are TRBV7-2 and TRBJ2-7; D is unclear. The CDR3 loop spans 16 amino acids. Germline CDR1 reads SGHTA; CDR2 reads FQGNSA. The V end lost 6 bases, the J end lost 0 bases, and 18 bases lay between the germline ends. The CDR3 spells CASSYGRSYGSYEQYF. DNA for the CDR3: TGTGCCAGCAGTTACGGCAGGTCCTATGGCTCCTACGAGCAGTACTTC.

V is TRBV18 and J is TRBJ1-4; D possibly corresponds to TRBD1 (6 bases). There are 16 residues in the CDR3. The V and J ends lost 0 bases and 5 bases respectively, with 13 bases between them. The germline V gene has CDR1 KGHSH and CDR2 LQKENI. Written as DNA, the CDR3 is TGTGCCAGCTCACCACCTTCGACAGGATTAAATGAAAAACTGTTTTTT. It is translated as CASSPPSTGLNEKLFF.

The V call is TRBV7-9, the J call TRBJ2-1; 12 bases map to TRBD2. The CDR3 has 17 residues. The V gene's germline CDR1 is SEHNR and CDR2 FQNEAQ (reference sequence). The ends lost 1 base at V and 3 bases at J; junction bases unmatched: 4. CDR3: CASSLGLAGGHYNEQFF. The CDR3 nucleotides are TGTGCCAGCAGCTTAGGCCTAGCGGGGGGGCACTACAATGAGCAGTTCTTC.